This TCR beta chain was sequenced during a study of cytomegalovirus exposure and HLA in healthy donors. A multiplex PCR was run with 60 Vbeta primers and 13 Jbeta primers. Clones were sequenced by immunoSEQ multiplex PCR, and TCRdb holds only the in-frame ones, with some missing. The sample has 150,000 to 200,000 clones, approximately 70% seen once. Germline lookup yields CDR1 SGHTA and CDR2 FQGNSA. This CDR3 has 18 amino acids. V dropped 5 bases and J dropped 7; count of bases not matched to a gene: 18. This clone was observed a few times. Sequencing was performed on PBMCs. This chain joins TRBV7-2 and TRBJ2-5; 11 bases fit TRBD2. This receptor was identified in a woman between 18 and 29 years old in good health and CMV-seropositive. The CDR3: CASSLQPTSGTPGATQYF. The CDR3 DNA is TGTGCCAGCAGCCTTCAACCGACTAGCGGGACGCCCGGGGCGACCCAGTACTTC.